Each of the 26 T cell receptor beta chains below was sequenced from the same sample in a study of T cells after yellow fever vaccination. TCRdb analysed the 5' RACE reads with MiXCR anew, one entry per CDR3 protein. This table has 300,000 to 400,000 distinct CDR3 sequences, 7% to 10% appearing once. This specimen consisted of PBMCs, obtained roughly 46 days after the first yellow fever vaccination. Receptors were obtained from a man younger than 30 who received the YFV17D yellow fever vaccine.

A few counts support this clonotype. The chain has TRBV7-3 and TRBJ1-6, with a possible D match to TRBD1 (5 bases). V was cut by 5 bases and J by 8 bases, with 10 bases left in between. Germline V lookup: CDR1 SGHTA, CDR2 FQGTGA. CDR3 length: 13 residues. CDR3: CASSNGAYSPLHF. The CDR3 DNA is TGTGCCAGCAGCAATGGGGCTTATTCACCCCTCCACTTT.

This clonotype was seen many times. The chain links TRBV7-2 to TRBJ1-4; the D gene is possibly TRBD1 (6 bases). Trimming stripped 5 bases from V and 0 bases from J, with 10 bases between. Per the germline V gene, CDR1 is SGHTA and CDR2 is FQGNSA. The length of the CDR3 is 15 residues. The CDR3 loop reads CASSPTGTTNEKLFF. The CDR3 nucleotides read TGTGCCAGCAGCCCAACAGGGACAACTAATGAAAAACTGTTTTTT. The full variable domain, its missing parts supplied by reference TRBV7-2 and TRBJ1-4, is GAGVSQSPSNKVTEKGKDVELRCDPISGHTALYWYRQSLGQGLEFLIYFQGNSAPDKSGLPSDRFSAERTGGSVSTLTIQRTQQEDSAVYLCASSPTGTTNEKLFFGSGTQLSVL.

V usage is TRBV30 and J usage is TRBJ2-5; 9 bases are a match to TRBD1. Germline values: CDR1 GTSNPN, CDR2 SVGIG (reference sequence). This CDR3 is built from 11 residues. The junction had 0 bases not matched to a gene; V was cut back by 5 bases and J by 5 bases. CDR3 protein: CAWGQGETQYF. Written as DNA, the CDR3 is TGTGCCTGGGGACAGGGGGAGACCCAGTACTTC.

This clonotype was seen only a few times. V and J are TRBV12-5 and TRBJ2-1; maybe TRBD1 (5 bases). CDR1 is LGHNT and CDR2 is FRNRAP in the germline V gene. The length of the CDR3 is 19 residues. Trimming took 4 bases from V and 4 from J, leaving 26 bases between them. CDR3 sequence (DNA): TGTGCTAGTGGTTCGACCGAACAGGAAAAGAGCCGGAGATACAATGAGCAGTTCTTC. Protein sequence: CASGSTEQEKSRRYNEQFF.

V and J are TRBV18 and TRBJ1-6; maybe TRBD1 (5 bases). The germline V gene has CDR1 KGHSH and CDR2 LQKENI. The CDR3 extends over 14 amino acids. The germline V and J ends were trimmed by 1 base and 9 bases, with 10 bases remaining between them. In DNA form, the CDR3 reads TGTGCCAGCTCACCACAACAGGACTCTTCACCCCTCCACTTT. This sequence encodes CASSPQQDSSPLHF.

This clonotype has a handful of counts. The V and J genes are TRBV19 and TRBJ2-1; D is uncertain. The CDR3 is 16 amino acids. Germline V lookup: CDR1 LNHDA, CDR2 SQIVND (reference sequence). Trimming pared 5 bases from V and 2 bases from J, leaving 16 bases between. The CDR3 reads CASSLLTETTYNEQFF. In nucleotides, the CDR3 is TGTGCCAGTAGTTTATTAACAGAGACCACCTACAATGAGCAGTTCTTC.

The rearrangement links TRBV6-1 to TRBJ2-1; either TRBD1 or TRBD2 may fit D (5 bases each). Germline V gene data show CDR1 as MNHNS and CDR2 as SASEGT. Trimming cost V 5 bases and J 6 bases, with 14 bases left between them. The CDR3 spans 14 residues. Here the CDR3 reads CASSTGPDLNEQFF. The CDR3 nucleotides are TGTGCCAGCAGTACGGGACCGGACCTCAATGAGCAGTTCTTC.

This clonotype has just a few counts. The chain uses TRBV5-1 and TRBJ2-3, with unresolved D. V lost 1 base and J lost 0, with 9 bases in between. The V gene's germline CDR1 is SGHRS and CDR2 YFSETQ. The CDR3 loop spans 15 amino acids. CDR3 DNA: TGCGCCAGCAGCTTGACAGTGCCCAGCACAGATACGCAGTATTTT. It translates to CASSLTVPSTDTQYF.

This clonotype was counted only a few times. V usage is TRBV7-3 and J usage is TRBJ1-2; D uncertain. V lost 5 bases to trimming and J lost 7 bases, with 14 bases between them. There are 13 residues in the CDR3. Germline-derived CDR1 and CDR2 are SGHTA and FQGTGA. CDR3 residues: CASSPLGRFGYTF. The CDR3 nucleotides read TGTGCCAGCAGCCCGTTAGGACGATTTGGCTACACCTTC.

In its sample, this clonotype was seen a few times. CDR3 DNA: TGTGCCAGCAGCTTCGGACCAAATTCACCCCTCCACTTT. This codes for CASSFGPNSPLHF. The V call is TRBV7-2, the J call TRBJ1-6; D gene uncertain. CDR1 and CDR2 (germline): SGHTA, FQGNSA. V was cut by 3 bases and J by 7 bases, with 7 bases left in between. This CDR3 contains 13 residues.

In this sample, this clonotype turned up a few times. The CDR3 region is CSARGGGRDEQYV. CDR3 coding DNA: TGCAGTGCTCGAGGTGGGGGTCGGGACGAGCAGTACGTC. V is TRBV20-1 and J is TRBJ2-7; D assignment may be TRBD1 or TRBD2 (5 bases each). CDR3 length: 13 amino acids. Trimming cost V 5 bases and J 5 bases, with 16 bases left between them. Germline V gene data show CDR1 as DFQATT and CDR2 as SNEGSKA (reference sequence).

This clonotype turned up a few times. J is TRBJ2-1 and V is TRBV20-1; weak D call: TRBD2 (5 bases). CDR1 is DFQATT, CDR2 SNEGSKA, per germline (reference sequence). The CDR3 extends over 15 amino acids. V shed 2 bases and J shed 0 bases, with 11 bases lying between them. In nucleotides, the CDR3 is TGCAGTGCTAGACGAAGTGGGAGCTCCTACAATGAGCAGTTCTTC. It translates to CSARRSGSSYNEQFF.

With regard to this clonotype: Germline and junction disagree at one end, which may indicate a read error. This rearrangement joins TRBV20-1 to TRBJ1-2, with a possible D match to TRBD1 (5 bases). Germline V gene lookup returns CDR1 DFQATT and CDR2 SNEGSKA (reference sequence). The CDR3 runs to 13 residues. The CDR3 DNA reads as TGCAGTGCCGGTGGGACTGTTAACTATGGCTACATCTTC. This translates into CSAGGTVNYGYIF.

A few counts support this clonotype. The CDR3 protein is CASSYRGGTDTQYF. In nucleotides, the CDR3 is TGTGCCAGCAGTTATAGGGGGGGCACAGATACGCAGTATTTT. This chain uses TRBV6-5 with TRBJ2-3; D might be TRBD1 or TRBD2, each matching 6 bases. V dropped 3 bases and J dropped 1 base, with 8 bases sitting between them. The CDR3 spans 14 residues. Germline V CDR1 and CDR2: MNHEY, SVGAGI.

This clonotype was picked up a small number of times. The chain combines TRBV7-3 with TRBJ2-7; 7 nucleotides align to TRBD2. The CDR3 has 15 amino acids. Trimming took 5 bases from V and 2 from J; bases not matched to a gene: 9. The V gene's germline CDR1 is SGHTA and CDR2 FQGTGA. The CDR3 bases are TGTGCCAGCAGCCTTAGACTAGCACCTACCTACGAGCAGTACGTC. Its translation is CASSLRLAPTYEQYV.

The chain uses TRBV7-9 and TRBJ1-1, with 7 nucleotides matching TRBD1. The trim removed 5 bases at V and 4 bases at J, leaving 10 bases unmatched. Looked up from germline, CDR1 is SEHNR and CDR2 is FQNEAQ (reference sequence). This CDR3 is built from 15 residues. CDR3 DNA sequence: TGTGCCAGCAGCCCCACCACAGGGGAGGGCACTGAAGCTTTCTTT. The encoded protein is CASSPTTGEGTEAFF.

This clonotype has at least ten counts. The genes are TRBV6-1 and TRBJ2-7; 10 nucleotides line up with TRBD1. V shed 4 bases, J shed 1 base, and the junction held 7 bases outside the gene matches. This CDR3 spans 16 amino acids. Germline values: CDR1 MNHNS, CDR2 SASEGT. The CDR3 region is CASSALPGQGSYEQYV. DNA of the CDR3: TGTGCCAGCAGTGCACTCCCGGGACAGGGGTCCTACGAGCAGTACGTC.

The rearrangement uses TRBV5-1 and TRBJ2-7; D is unresolved. The V end lost 0 bases, the J end lost 3 bases, and 10 bases lay between the germline ends. Germline V lookup: CDR1 SGHRS, CDR2 YFSETQ. The CDR3 is 14 amino acids. CDR3 sequence reads: CASSLDLGGYEQYF. Here the CDR3 DNA reads TGCGCCAGCAGCTTGGACCTGGGTGGCTACGAGCAGTACTTC.

The gene calls are TRBV2 and TRBJ2-3, with D perhaps matching TRBD1 (6 bases). V gave up 6 bases and J gave up 7 bases, with 17 bases separating them. Germline CDR1 reads SNHLY; CDR2 reads FYNNEI. The CDR3 has 14 amino acids. Here the CDR3 DNA reads TGTGCCAGCAGAGCCAGGGGTGGGCTGTATACGCAGTATTTT. Its translation: CASRARGGLYTQYF. The full variable domain, with the rest looked up from reference TRBV2 and TRBJ2-3, is EPEVTQTPSHQVTQMGQEVILRCVPISNHLYFYWYRQILGQKVEFLVSFYNNEISEKSEIFDDQFSVERPDGSNFTLKIRSTKLEDSAMYFCASRARGGLYTQYFGPGTRLTVL.

This clonotype was found a few times. The chain couples TRBV20-1 to TRBJ1-1; the D is unclear. CDR1 DFQATT and CDR2 SNEGSKA come from the germline V gene (reference sequence). V dropped 6 bases and J dropped 0 bases, with 14 bases sitting between them. This CDR3 is built from 14 residues. CDR3 region: CSARRGSVNTEAFF. CDR3 bases: TGCAGTGCACGCCGGGGATCAGTGAACACTGAAGCTTTCTTT.

A few counts support this clonotype. This sequence joins TRBV5-1 and TRBJ1-1; 11 positions match TRBD1. The junction had 2 bases not matched to a gene; V was cut back by 4 bases and J by 3 bases. CDR3 length equals 14 residues. Looked up from germline, CDR1 is SGHRS and CDR2 is YFSETQ. In nucleotides, the CDR3 is TGCGCCAGCAGCACGGGACAGGGGGACACTGAAGCTTTCTTT. Amino acids: CASSTGQGDTEAFF.

This clonotype occurred a few times. V gene TRBV19 combines with J gene TRBJ2-1; 7 bases agree with TRBD2. Germline values: CDR1 LNHDA, CDR2 SQIVND (reference sequence). CDR3 length: 11 amino acids. The junction had 2 bases not matched to a gene; V was cut back by 8 bases and J by 7 bases. The CDR3 region has the DNA TGTGCCAGTTATAGCGGGAATGAGCAGTTCTTC. This encodes CASYSGNEQFF.

This clonotype turned up a few times. The chain couples TRBV21-1 to TRBJ1-1; TRBD1 is the table's D call and was not checked against the DNA. TRBV21-1 is a documented pseudogene. This CDR3 spans 13 amino acids. The DNA for the CDR3 is TGTGCCAGCAACCAGGGTGGAGTGACTGAAGCTTTCTTT. Its translation is CASNQGGVTEAFF.

This clonotype was detected many times. The rearrangement uses TRBV11-2 and TRBJ2-5, with a possible D match to TRBD2 (7 bases). The germline CDR1 and CDR2 sequences are SGHAT and FQNNGV. Trimming removed 4 bases at V and 5 bases at J, with 14 bases between. CDR3 length: 14 amino acids. In DNA form, the CDR3 reads TGTGCCAGCAGCTCCGTGGGGGGGCGGGAGACCCAGTACTTC. Translating gives CASSSVGGRETQYF.

The chain carries TRBV3-1 and TRBJ2-7, with TRBD2 as a possible D gene (7 bases). The germline gives CDR1 LGHDT, CDR2 YNNKEL (reference sequence). The CDR3 runs to 16 residues. V dropped 2 bases and J dropped 0 bases, with 14 bases sitting between them. Written as DNA, the CDR3 is TGTGCCAGCAGCCAATCCGGGGGAGGGGGCTCCTACGAGCAGTACTTC. This codes for CASSQSGGGGSYEQYF.

In its sample, this clonotype was seen many times. The chain is built from TRBV11-1 and TRBJ2-7; D possibly corresponds to TRBD1 (5 bases). CDR1 SGHAT and CDR2 FQDESV come from the germline V gene (reference sequence). With 3 bases removed from V and 0 bases from J, the gap between germline ends came to 15 bases. The CDR3 has 16 amino acids. The CDR3 bases are TGTGCCAGCAGCTTTTTAGGGGCGTCGGACTCCTACGAGCAGTACGTC. This sequence encodes CASSFLGASDSYEQYV.